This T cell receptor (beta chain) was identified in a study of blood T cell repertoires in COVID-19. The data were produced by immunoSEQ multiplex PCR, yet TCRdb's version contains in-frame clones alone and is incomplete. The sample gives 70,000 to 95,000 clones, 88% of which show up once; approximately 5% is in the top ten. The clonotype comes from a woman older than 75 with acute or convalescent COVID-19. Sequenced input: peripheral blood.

The CDR3 loop reads CASSQTGTRESYTQYF. The CDR3 nucleotides are TGCGCCAGCAGCCAAACAGGGACTAGGGAGAGTTATACGCAGTATTTT. The rearrangement uses TRBV4-1 and TRBJ2-3, with 8 bases identical to TRBD2. The length of the CDR3 is 16 residues. The V and J ends lost 2 bases and 7 bases, in that order; junction bases with no gene match: 11. In germline, CDR1 is MGHRA, CDR2 YSYEKL.